The entry below gives a single TCR beta chain sequence along with its context. Clones were read by immunoSEQ multiplex PCR, and TCRdb kept only the in-frame ones, dropping some. The sample shows some 73,000 clones, roughly 87% of them seen only once. The data originate from a study of glioma-infiltrating T cells after dendritic cell vaccination. Looked up from germline, CDR1 is MDHEN and CDR2 is SYDVKM. The CDR3 spans 15 residues. With V trimmed by 6 bases and J by 9 bases, 12 bases remained unmatched. The sample in question was blood, obtained before dendritic cell vaccination. The genes are TRBV28 and TRBJ1-5, with 9 bases aligning to TRBD1. This clonotype originated in a human donor with glioblastoma. The CDR3 bases are TGTGCCAGCAGGACCGAGGGGACAGGGATTCGGCCCCAGCATTTT. It encodes CASRTEGTGIRPQHF.